The 9 T cell receptor beta chains listed next were all sequenced from one sample in a study of CD8 T cells in Susac syndrome. Reverse transcription of roughly 0.5 to 1 ug RNA was carried out with random hexamers. MiXCR was run by TCRdb on the immunoSEQ multiplex PCR reads, yielding one entry per CDR3 protein. Among about 190,000 distinct CDR3 sequences, about 94% were seen once, and the ten largest hold more than 0.08%. Material: CD4+ T cells from PBMCs. The receptors were gathered from a human donor with Susac syndrome.

V and J are TRBV12-3 or TRBV12-4 and TRBJ2-5; 7 bases are a match to TRBD2. The CDR3 spans 13 residues. J lost 3 bases, V lost 3 bases, and 1 base had no gene match. This CDR3 reads CASSFGGEETQYF. DNA for the CDR3: TGTGCCAGCAGTTTTGGGGGGGAAGAGACCCAGTACTTC.

This clonotype was counted a single time. The chain carries TRBV12-3 or TRBV12-4 and TRBJ1-4; 7 bases agree with TRBD1. The CDR3 length is 14 residues. The junction had 4 bases not matched to a gene; V was cut back by 1 base and J by 8 bases. The CDR3 reads CASSLEQGTEKLFF. CDR3 nucleotides: TGTGCCAGCAGTTTAGAACAGGGGACGGAAAAACTGTTTTTT.

The genes are TRBV30 and TRBJ1-4; tentatively, D is TRBD1 (5 bases). The CDR3 has 15 amino acids. Germline CDR1 is GTSNPN and CDR2 is SVGIG (reference sequence). V was shortened by 0 bases and J by 4 bases, with 12 bases between the two germline ends. The CDR3, as DNA: TGTGCCTGGAGTGTACTACGACAGATTAATGAAAAACTGTTTTTT. It yields the protein CAWSVLRQINEKLFF.

This chain joins TRBV16 and TRBJ2-7; D not certain. Per the germline V gene, CDR1 is KGHSY and CDR2 is FQNENV. The CDR3 is 11 amino acids. V gave up 1 base and J gave up 5 bases, with 3 bases separating them. CDR3 in amino acids: CASSQFHEQYF. As DNA, the CDR3 is TGTGCCAGCAGCCAATTCCACGAGCAGTACTTC. The whole variable domain, remainder taken from reference TRBV16 and TRBJ2-7, is GEEVAQTPKHLVRGEGQKAKLYCAPIKGHSYVFWYQQVLKNEFKFLISFQNENVFDETGMPKERFSAKCLPNSPCSLEIQATKLEDSAVYFCASSQFHEQYFGPGTRLTVT.

This clonotype was picked up one time. The chain recombines TRBV6-5 with TRBJ2-5; TRBD2 matches at 16 bases. The V and J ends lost 0 bases and 1 base, in that order; junction bases with no gene match: 2. CDR1 is MNHEY and CDR2 is SVGAGI in the germline V gene. The CDR3 is 18 amino acids. The CDR3 DNA sequence: TGTGCCAGCAGTTACTCTGGGACTAGCGGGGGGGGCCAAGAGACCCAGTACTTC. Its translation: CASSYSGTSGGGQETQYF.

J is TRBJ1-2 and V is TRBV12-3 or TRBV12-4, with no clear D. There are 13 residues in the CDR3. V dropped 4 bases and J dropped 7 bases, with 13 bases sitting between them. CDR3 DNA sequence: TGTGCCAGCAGTTCCCCCACGAAACTTGGCTACACCTTC. Encoded protein: CASSSPTKLGYTF.

This clonotype was recorded once. This chain uses TRBV30 with TRBJ2-7; no clear D gene. Germline CDR1 and CDR2: GTSNPN and SVGIG (reference sequence). CDR3 length: 11 amino acids. Trimming stripped 3 bases from V and 4 bases from J, with 7 bases between. CDR3 protein: CAWRRGYEQYF. The CDR3 DNA reads as TGTGCCTGGAGACGAGGTTACGAGCAGTACTTC.

This clonotype was counted a single time. The chain employs TRBV27 and TRBJ2-3, with D perhaps matching TRBD1 or TRBD2 (5 bases each). The germline CDR1 and CDR2 sequences are MNHEY and SMNVEV (reference sequence). The CDR3 is 16 amino acids. Trimming removed 6 bases from V and 7 bases from J, with 23 bases in between. The CDR3 sequence is CASSPQALTGPYTQYF. The CDR3 nucleotides read TGTGCCAGCAGCCCACAGGCTTTGACGGGGCCATATACGCAGTATTTT.

The chain couples TRBV30 to TRBJ1-3; 7 nucleotides align to TRBD1. The CDR3 spans 15 residues. The germline gives CDR1 GTSNPN, CDR2 SVGIG (reference sequence). The trim removed 4 bases at V and 4 bases at J, leaving 10 bases unmatched. This CDR3 reads CAWNPPGTAGNTIYF. The CDR3 coding sequence is TGTGCCTGGAACCCCCCCGGGACAGCAGGAAACACCATATATTTT.